This is a list of T cell receptor beta chains from one sample in a study of human T cells and chemical hapten exposure. One entry per CDR3 protein results from TCRdb running MiXCR on the RACE reads. The profile covers roughly 380,000 distinct CDR3 sequences, with 4.5% to 5.5% appearing a single time and around 2.6% taken by the ten largest. Specimen: whole blood, collected in connection with sensitization to the hapten diphenylcyclopropenone (DPC). These receptor sequences come from a woman in her forties or fifties with alopecia areata. Some clones in this sample may be carry-over from other donors' samples. Each CDR3 is given with its conserved first and last residue. Each record gives: V gene, clone size, J gene, D gene, CDR3 DNA, CDR3 protein. The D gene is left open where the match is weak. Clone size is stated in some rows and not others, as once, few, many or a class when expanded.

>TRBV7-7|.|TRBJ2-5|.
TGTGCCAGCAGCTTAGTAGCCCGCGAGACCCAGTACTTC
CASSLVARETQYF
>TRBV5-1|.|TRBJ1-1|.
TGCGCCAGCAGCCCTGACCGGGGGAGGGGTGAAGCTTTCTTT
CASSPDRGRGEAFF
>TRBV7-2|few|TRBJ1-1|.
TGTGCCAGCAGCTTAGCGAGACAAAACACTGAAGCTTTCTTT
CASSLARQNTEAFF
>TRBV7-9|.|TRBJ1-6|TRBD1
TGTGCCAGCAGCTCCGGGACAGGTGGTAATTCACCCCTCCACTTT
CASSSGTGGNSPLHF
>TRBV19|few|TRBJ1-5|.
TGTGCCAGTAGTATAGCTCCGGGGACTGTGGAGCCCCAGCATTTT
CASSIAPGTVEPQHF
>TRBV28|.|TRBJ1-5|.
TGTGCCAGCAGTTTACCCCCTCGGGGGTTCGAACAGCCCCAGCATTTT
CASSLPPRGFEQPQHF
>TRBV12-3/TRBV12-4|.|TRBJ1-5|.
TGTGCCAGCAGTTTAGAACCGAGCAATCAGCCCCAGCATTTT
CASSLEPSNQPQHF
>TRBV29-1|many|TRBJ2-3|TRBD1
TGCAGCGTTGAAGGGACAGGGCCAGATACGCAGTATTTT
CSVEGTGPDTQYF
>TRBV6-1|.|TRBJ2-1|.
TGTGCCAGCAGTGAATCGTACAATGAGCAGTTCTTC
CASSESYNEQFF
>TRBV7-9|few|TRBJ2-3|TRBD2
TGTGCCAGCAGCCCGACTAGCGGGGCCCACACAGATACGCAGTATTTT
CASSPTSGAHTDTQYF
>TRBV21-1|few|TRBJ2-2|.
TGTGCCAGCAGCCCCCGGGACCCCCCTGAGGCCGGGGAGCTGTTTTTT
CASSPRDPPEAGELFF
>TRBV3-1|few|TRBJ2-3|.
TGTGCCAGCAGCCAAGGGTTCGTTGATACGCAGTATTTT
CASSQGFVDTQYF
>TRBV4-3|.|TRBJ1-2|TRBD1
TGCGCCAGCAGCCACGGACAGGGAGCAGGCTACACCTTC
CASSHGQGAGYTF
>TRBV6-5|many|TRBJ1-3|.
TGTGCCAGCAGCTCCGGTACTTCTGGAAACACCATATATTTT
CASSSGTSGNTIYF
>TRBV5-6|.|TRBJ2-1|TRBD1
TGTGCCAGCAGCTTGGAGTCAGGGGGCAGCCTCTACAATGAGCAGTTCTTC
CASSLESGGSLYNEQFF
>TRBV4-3|many|TRBJ2-7|.
TGCGCCAGCAGCCAAGACTCCTCTAGCTCCTACGAGCAGTACTTC
CASSQDSSSSYEQYF
>TRBV12-3/TRBV12-4|many|TRBJ2-1|.
TGTGCCAGCAGTTTAGTCGGGCTAGCCGAGCAGTTCTTC
CASSLVGLAEQFF
>TRBV6-2/TRBV6-3|.|TRBJ2-3|TRBD2
TGTGCCAGCAGTTACCCGACTAGCGGAGCCACAGATACGCAGTATTTT
CASSYPTSGATDTQYF
>TRBV12-3/TRBV12-4|many|TRBJ2-7|TRBD2
TGTGCCAGCAGCCGGACCGGGACTACCTCCTACGAGCAGTACTTC
CASSRTGTTSYEQYF
>TRBV20-1|few|TRBJ1-1|.
TGCAGTGCTAGAGATTTCCCAGGAGAGGAAACTGAAGCTTTCTTT
CSARDFPGEETEAFF
>TRBV6-5|many|TRBJ2-3|TRBD2
TGTGCCAGCAGTTATTCGCGGGAGGGCACAGATACGCAGTATTTT
CASSYSREGTDTQYF
>TRBV5-6|many|TRBJ1-1|.
TGTGCCAGCAGACCCGGGAGCATGAACACTGAAGCTTTCTTT
CASRPGSMNTEAFF
>TRBV29-1|.|TRBJ1-2|TRBD1
TGCAGCGTTGAATGGGACAGGGGGCAAGGAGGCTACACCTTC
CSVEWDRGQGGYTF
>TRBV7-2|many|TRBJ2-1|.
TGTGCCAGCAGCTTAGGGCAGGGAATTAGGAATGAGCAGTTCTTC
CASSLGQGIRNEQFF
>TRBV2|many|TRBJ1-1|TRBD1
TGTGCCAGCAGATTGACAGGGGCTAGCACTGAAGCTTTCTTT
CASRLTGASTEAFF
>TRBV27|few|TRBJ1-1|TRBD1
TGTGCCAGCAGTTTAGGGACAGGGGTTGGAACTGAAGCTTTCTTT
CASSLGTGVGTEAFF
>TRBV10-3|.|TRBJ1-2|.
TGTGCCATCAGTGTGGACGGCCGGAATGGCTACACCTTC
CAISVDGRNGYTF
>TRBV7-8|.|TRBJ2-1|TRBD2
TGTGCCAGCAGCTTATTCTCGCGGGGGACCGCCTACAATGAGCAGTTCTTC
CASSLFSRGTAYNEQFF
>TRBV20-1|few|TRBJ2-7|.
TGCAGTGCTAGGGTTACAGCAAGGCCTTTCTACGAGCAGTACTTC
CSARVTARPFYEQYF
>TRBV29-1|many|TRBJ2-4|.
TGCAGCGTTGAAGAGGCCAGGGCGACAGCCAAAAACATTCAGTACTTC
CSVEEARATAKNIQYF
>TRBV20-1|many|TRBJ2-4|.
TGCAGTGCTAGCGGGAGTGGAGGCAAAAACATTCAGTACTTC
CSASGSGGKNIQYF
>TRBV20-1|.|TRBJ2-1|TRBD2
TGCAGTGCTAGTGGGACTAGCGGGAACAATGAGCAGTTCTTC
CSASGTSGNNEQFF